Presented here are 26 T cell receptor beta chains from one specimen sequenced in a study of blood T cell repertoires in COVID-19. TCRdb's copy holds only in-frame clones and misses some; the assay was immunoSEQ multiplex PCR. The repertoire holds more than 100,000 clones, with under 90% as singletons. Sample: PBMCs or T cells enriched from blood (not recorded which). The source of these receptors is a man aged 35-49 years with acute COVID-19.

The chain joins TRBV2 to TRBJ2-3, with D possibly being TRBD1 (5 bases). Trimming shortened V by 1 base and J by 4 bases, and 15 bases separated the two germline ends. The CDR3 has 16 amino acids. Per germline, CDR1 SNHLY and CDR2 FYNNEI. The CDR3 region is CASSEGGFRGPDTQYF. CDR3 nucleotide sequence: TGTGCCAGCAGTGAAGGGGGATTTAGGGGCCCAGATACGCAGTATTTT. The full variable domain, in which reference TRBV2 and TRBJ2-3 provide the parts outside the CDR3, is EPEVTQTPSHQVTQMGQEVILRCVPISNHLYFYWYRQILGQKVEFLVSFYNNEISEKSEIFDDQFSVERPDGSNFTLKIRSTKLEDSAMYFCASSEGGFRGPDTQYFGPGTRLTVL.

A single count supports this clone. V gene TRBV5-4 combines with J gene TRBJ1-4, with 9 positions matching TRBD1. The germline V gene has CDR1 SGHNT and CDR2 YYREEE (reference sequence). This CDR3 is 14 amino acids long. Trimming removed 4 bases from V and 6 bases from J; junction bases left unmatched: 4. In nucleotides, the CDR3 is TGTGCCAGCAGCCCGGGACAGGGAGATGAAAAACTGTTTTTT. It specifies CASSPGQGDEKLFF.

This chain links TRBV24-1 with TRBJ2-3; D perhaps matches TRBD2 (7 bases). This CDR3 has 14 amino acids. Germline V lookup: CDR1 KGHDR, CDR2 SFDVKD. Trimming took 5 bases from V and 4 from J, leaving 12 bases between them. CDR3 nucleotide sequence: TGTGCCACCAGTGCAAGGGGGAGGGCAGATACGCAGTATTTT. Its protein product is CATSARGRADTQYF.

V gene TRBV7-8 combines with J gene TRBJ2-5; TRBD2 agrees at 11 bases. Looked up from germline, CDR1 is SGHVS and CDR2 is FQNEAQ. The length of the CDR3 is 18 residues. After removal of 4 bases from V and 4 bases from J, the junction contained 14 bases not matched to a gene. The CDR3 loop reads CASSSPTPLAGVGETQYF. CDR3 sequence (DNA): TGTGCCAGCAGCTCCCCCACCCCACTAGCGGGGGTTGGAGAGACCCAGTACTTC.

This clone showed up just a few times. The chain employs TRBV7-6 and TRBJ2-2, with a weak D call TRBD1 (6 bases). Between the trimmed V and J ends, which lost 3 bases and 6 bases, there was a span of 8 bases. CDR1 is SGHVS and CDR2 is FNYEAQ in the germline V gene. This CDR3 region has 13 residues. CDR3 in DNA: TGTGCCAGCAGCTTTCAGGGGTCCGGGGAGCTGTTTTTT. Protein sequence: CASSFQGSGELFF.

The V and J genes are TRBV28 and TRBJ2-1; 10 nucleotides match TRBD2. The CDR3 covers 16 residues. After removal of 3 bases from V and 8 bases from J, the junction contained 10 bases not matched to a gene. Germline V gene sequence: CDR1 MDHEN, CDR2 SYDVKM. The CDR3 nucleotides read TGTGCCAGCAGTTTTGTTAGGGCTAGCGGGAGCTATGAGCAGTTCTTC. Encoded protein: CASSFVRASGSYEQFF.

This chain joins TRBV19 and TRBJ1-5, with D possibly matching TRBD1 (5 bases). Trimming pared 8 bases from V and 9 bases from J, leaving 20 bases between. The CDR3 contains 14 residues. The germline V gene has CDR1 LNHDA and CDR2 SQIVND (reference sequence). For the CDR3, the DNA is TGTGCCAGTGCCCGTGGGACGGACTATTGGCCCCAGCATTTT. It yields the protein CASARGTDYWPQHF.

This sequence joins TRBV14 and TRBJ1-6; TRBD1 is a possible D gene (6 bases). CDR3 length equals 16 residues. CDR1 and CDR2 (germline): SGHDN, FVKESK. V lost 1 base, J lost 6 bases, and 13 bases lay in between. This chain's CDR3 is CASSQVSGAGNSPLHF. For the CDR3, the DNA is TGTGCCAGCAGCCAAGTCTCAGGGGCTGGTAATTCACCCCTCCACTTT.

The rearrangement uses TRBV30 and TRBJ1-6; the D gene is possibly TRBD1 (5 bases). CDR3 length: 14 amino acids. V gave up 0 bases and J gave up 7 bases, with 10 bases separating them. Germline V gene data show CDR1 as GTSNPN and CDR2 as SVGIG (reference sequence). The DNA of the CDR3 is TGTGCCTGGAGTGTGGGACTCGAAAATTCACCCCTCCACTTT. Protein: CAWSVGLENSPLHF.

The chain uses TRBV10-3 and TRBJ1-5, with D possibly matching TRBD1 (6 bases). Deletions cut 6 bases from V and 5 bases from J, with 11 bases between. Per germline, CDR1 ENHRY and CDR2 SYGVKD. This CDR3 contains 13 residues. In nucleotides, the CDR3 is TGTGCCATCAGCCAGGGGAGGGATCAGCCCCAGCATTTT. Translating it yields CAISQGRDQPQHF.

The chain combines TRBV28 with TRBJ2-1; maybe TRBD2 (5 bases). The CDR3 consists of 13 residues. The germline V gene has CDR1 MDHEN and CDR2 SYDVKM. Trimming shortened V by 8 bases and J by 2 bases, and 10 bases separated the two germline ends. CDR3 bases: TGTGCCAGCCAAAGCGGCACCTACAATGAGCAGTTCTTC. It specifies CASQSGTYNEQFF.

V usage is TRBV6-1 and J usage is TRBJ2-3; D perhaps matches TRBD2 (6 bases). CDR1 is MNHNS, CDR2 SASEGT, per germline. Trimming left V 1 base short and J 5 bases short, with 13 bases between. The CDR3 covers 15 residues. The CDR3 reads CASSEGSYGGDTQYF. CDR3 nucleotides: TGTGCCAGCAGTGAAGGGTCCTACGGGGGAGATACGCAGTATTTT.

This clone was observed a few times. This sample also contains other DNA sequences that code for the same CDR3. The chain couples TRBV7-2 to TRBJ1-1, with no clear D. Between the trimmed V and J ends, which lost 2 bases and 0 bases, there was a span of 7 bases. Germline values: CDR1 SGHTA, CDR2 FQGNSA. The CDR3 has 14 amino acids. Here the CDR3 DNA reads TGTGCCAGCAGCTTAAGAGTTCTGAACACTGAAGCTTTCTTT. It yields the protein CASSLRVLNTEAFF. The full variable domain, completed using reference TRBV7-2 and TRBJ1-1, is GAGVSQSPSNKVTEKGKDVELRCDPISGHTALYWYRQSLGQGLEFLIYFQGNSAPDKSGLPSDRFSAERTGGSVSTLTIQRTQQEDSAVYLCASSLRVLNTEAFFGQGTRLTVV.

DNA of the CDR3: TGTGCCACCACCGATTCGGGGGGCTCGGCAACTAATGAAAAACTGTTTTTT. Translating it yields CATTDSGGSATNEKLFF. The rearrangement uses TRBV15 and TRBJ1-4; a possible D gene is TRBD1 (6 bases). Germline CDR1 LNHNV, CDR2 YYDKDF (reference sequence). V gave up 7 bases and J gave up 0 bases, with 18 bases separating them. This CDR3 contains 17 residues.

The chain joins TRBV18 to TRBJ1-1; TRBD1 matches 9 bases. CDR1 is KGHSH, CDR2 LQKENI, per germline. J gave up 1 base and V 5 bases, and 2 bases lay outside the gene matches. This CDR3 contains 14 residues. CDR3 DNA: TGTGCCAGCTCAACAGGGGGCCCGAACACTGAAGCTTTCTTT. Protein sequence: CASSTGGPNTEAFF.

This chain links TRBV28 with TRBJ1-5; TRBD1 is a possible D gene (5 bases). CDR3 length equals 16 residues. V shed 3 bases and J shed 5 bases, with 17 bases lying between them. The germline V gene encodes CDR1 MDHEN and CDR2 SYDVKM. CDR3: CASSFVGGFLDQPQHF. The CDR3 nucleotides are TGTGCCAGCAGTTTTGTGGGGGGGTTTTTGGATCAGCCCCAGCATTTT.

The V and J genes are TRBV3-1 (or the pseudogene TRBV3-2) and TRBJ2-7, with D maybe TRBD1 (5 bases). Trimming cost V 5 bases and J 9 bases, with 14 bases left between them. The CDR3 has 12 residues. Germline V lookup: CDR1 LGHDT, CDR2 YNNKEL (reference sequence). In DNA, the CDR3 is TGTGCCAGCAGCGGCCGGGCCCAGGGGCAGTACTTC. This sequence encodes CASSGRAQGQYF.

This chain uses TRBV3-1 (or the pseudogene TRBV3-2) with TRBJ2-3; 8 bases are a match to TRBD2. Germline V lookup: CDR1 LGHDT, CDR2 YNNKEL (reference sequence). V lost 0 bases to trimming and J lost 2 bases; unmatched junction nucleotides: 19. The CDR3 runs to 21 residues. CDR3 loop: CASSQETVGLAGITDTDTQYF. DNA of the CDR3: TGTGCCAGCAGCCAAGAAACGGTTGGGCTAGCGGGCATAACCGACACAGATACGCAGTATTTT.

As for this clone: This CDR3 is also generated by other DNA sequences in the sample. The chain couples TRBV5-1 to TRBJ1-1; 9 bases are a match to TRBD1. The length of the CDR3 is 14 residues. Trimming at V came to 4 bases and at J to 2 bases, leaving 3 bases not matched to a gene. Looked up from germline, CDR1 is SGHRS and CDR2 is YFSETQ. The CDR3 DNA is TGCGCCAGCAGCGTGGGACAGGGAAACACTGAAGCTTTCTTT. Translating gives CASSVGQGNTEAFF. The full variable domain, completed using reference TRBV5-1 and TRBJ1-1, is KAGVTQTPRYLIKTRGQQVTLSCSPISGHRSVSWYQQTPGQGLQFLFEYFSETQRNKGNFPGRFSGRQFSNSRSEMNVSTLELGDSALYLCASSVGQGNTEAFFGQGTRLTVV.

This chain uses TRBV3-1 (or the pseudogene TRBV3-2) with TRBJ1-1; D might be TRBD1 (6 bases). The V and J ends lost 2 bases and 2 bases respectively, with 12 bases between them. CDR3 length: 15 amino acids. The germline CDR1 and CDR2 sequences are LGHDT and YNNKEL (reference sequence). The chain's CDR3 is CASSQSAGANTEAFF. The CDR3 bases are TGTGCCAGCAGCCAATCCGCAGGGGCTAACACTGAAGCTTTCTTT.

V usage is TRBV10-2 and J usage is TRBJ1-5, with 7 bases fitting TRBD1. Germline assignment: CDR1 WSHSY and CDR2 SAAADI. With 5 bases clipped from V and 3 bases from J, the junction kept 7 bases outside the gene matches. CDR3 length equals 15 residues. The CDR3 coding sequence is TGCGCCAGCAGTTTGGGACAGAAGGACAATCAGCCCCAGCATTTT. Translation: CASSLGQKDNQPQHF.

The chain carries TRBV5-5 and TRBJ1-2, with 12 positions matching TRBD1. The CDR3 is 15 amino acids. V trimming: 2 bases; J trimming: 6 bases; junction bases outside the gene matches: 5. CDR1 is SGHKS and CDR2 is YYEKEE in the germline V gene (reference sequence). The CDR3 here is CASSLGTGGYDGYTF. The CDR3 DNA follows: TGTGCCAGCAGCTTAGGGACAGGGGGCTATGATGGCTACACCTTC.

The V call is TRBV28, the J call TRBJ1-5; D may be TRBD1 (5 bases). Germline V gene lookup returns CDR1 MDHEN and CDR2 SYDVKM. The CDR3 is 15 residues long. V was pared by 9 bases and J by 0 bases, with 15 bases between. This CDR3 reads CASAEGGGSNQPQHF. The CDR3 bases are TGTGCCAGTGCGGAGGGCGGGGGTAGCAATCAGCCCCAGCATTTT.

The chain employs TRBV12-3 or TRBV12-4 and TRBJ1-6, with D perhaps TRBD1 (6 bases). The CDR3 is 13 residues long. The V gene lost 5 bases and the J gene lost 9 bases, with 11 bases spanning the gap. CDR3 protein: CASSGQPGSPLHF. CDR3 in DNA: TGTGCCAGCAGTGGACAGCCGGGTTCACCCCTCCACTTT.

This chain uses TRBV10-1 with TRBJ2-1; D possibly corresponds to TRBD2 (5 bases). The CDR3 has 19 amino acids. Germline V gene sequence: CDR1 WNHNN, CDR2 SYGVQD (reference sequence). V was shortened by 6 bases and J by 0 bases, with 24 bases between the two germline ends. CDR3 bases: TGCGCCAGCAGCGCCCTTGGGAGCGGAATCCTGGGCTCCTACAATGAGCAGTTCTTC. This translates into CASSALGSGILGSYNEQFF.

This clone was counted once. The genes are TRBV6-2 or TRBV6-3 and TRBJ2-1; TRBD2 matches 10 bases. CDR3 length: 15 amino acids. V gave up 5 bases and J gave up 4 bases; unmatched junction bases: 5. CDR1 and CDR2 from the germline V gene are MNHEY and SVGEGT. The chain's CDR3 is CASSDLAGDYNEQFF. CDR3 DNA: TGTGCCAGCAGTGATCTAGCGGGGGATTACAATGAGCAGTTCTTC.